The rows below give T cell receptor beta chains drawn from one sample of a study of post-analysis software for immune sequencing data. One entry per CDR3 protein, called by TCRdb with MiXCR from the PCR reads. The sample gives about 200,000 distinct CDR3 sequences, 25% to 30% of which show up once; more than 3% is in the top ten. Sequenced: blood. These receptors came from a girl aged 2-17 years with multiple sclerosis. The CDR3 runs from the conserved cysteine through the conserved F or W.

j_call v_call cdr3_aa
TRBJ2-7 TRBV12-5 CVSGISGYNEQYF
TRBJ2-3 TRBV7-9 CASSTHTPTDTQYF
TRBJ1-5 TRBV5-5 CASSGPTEDQPQHF
TRBJ2-7 TRBV28 CASSSITGRGTDSYEQYF
TRBJ1-6 TRBV28 CASSSLGSHPLFSNSPLHF
TRBJ2-1 TRBV5-1 CASSLGLGGVYNEQFF
TRBJ2-7 TRBV6-6 CATRSVGTYEQYF
TRBJ1-1 TRBV7-8 CASSYPGQMNTEAFF
TRBJ1-2 TRBV27 CASRLDSYHGCTF
TRBJ2-1 TRBV6-4 CASSGLAGLYNEQFF
TRBJ2-1 TRBV29-1 CSAGQSSYNEQFF
TRBJ2-6 TRBV20-1 CSARDDPSGANVRTF
TRBJ1-1 TRBV15 CATSREIRVKNTEAFF
TRBJ2-7 TRBV12-3/TRBV12-4 CASSPDVAYEQYF
TRBJ2-1 TRBV6-5 CASRPRQGGMLNEQFF
TRBJ2-7 TRBV28 CASSDPGRPSYEQYF
TRBJ1-1 TRBV5-4 CASSLAGLGEAFF
TRBJ2-3 TRBV20-1 CGYYLTDTQYF
TRBJ1-6 TRBV14 CASSQDPRGTGVDSPLHF
TRBJ2-5 TRBV7-2 CASSSSGSGVGTQYF
TRBJ2-7 TRBV3-1 CASSHSCRGYEQYF
TRBJ2-7 TRBV10-3 CAISGGNPYEQYF
TRBJ2-1 TRBV12-3/TRBV12-4 CAGVSQGSSYNEQFF
TRBJ2-3 TRBV7-9 CASSPRGGREGAQYF
TRBJ2-3 TRBV20-1 CSVDLIAGGHTDTQYF
TRBJ2-1 TRBV5-1 CTSSLGGGRYNEQFF
TRBJ1-1 TRBV5-5 CASSVPRTGLQDAEAFF
TRBJ2-3 TRBV7-8 CASSFRFSDTQYF
TRBJ2-7 TRBV20-1 CSAQPPQFAGSSYEQYF
TRBJ2-3 TRBV5-1 CASSVTDTQYF
TRBJ1-6 TRBV10-2 CASSVYPGGSASPLHF
TRBJ2-3 TRBV12-3/TRBV12-4 CASSPGLAKTDTQYF
TRBJ2-1 TRBV12-3/TRBV12-4 CASTPMRGISNNEQFF
TRBJ1-5 TRBV12-3/TRBV12-4 CASSLGGQNSNQPQHF
TRBJ2-1 TRBV2 CASSADRLNEQFF
TRBJ2-7 TRBV29-1 CSVDGPDRRPYEQYF
TRBJ2-1 TRBV15 CATSRAPRLNSYNEQFF
TRBJ2-5 TRBV28 CASSLPGGQTETQYF
TRBJ2-1 TRBV5-1 CASSPGVMGGRSYNEQFF
TRBJ2-1 TRBV11-2 CASSPQDRGAYNEQFF
TRBJ1-1 TRBV3-1 CASGGGHNTEAFF
TRBJ2-5 TRBV11-2 CASSLDLSGMGETQYF
TRBJ1-6 TRBV6-1 CASSDGTADYSPLHF
TRBJ2-7 TRBV28 CASSFRTHGSYEQYF